This T cell receptor (beta chain) is drawn from a study of T cells in Graves' hyperthyroidism and ophthalmopathy. Study conclusions and caveats: Also found in blood were most expanded thyroid clonotypes above 0.001.

This clonotype was found many times. The antigen is undetermined. V was shortened by 1 base and J by 1 base, with 4 bases between the two germline ends. This CDR3 is 13 amino acids long. In germline, CDR1 is SGHAT, CDR2 FQNNGV. RNA transcripts gave rise to amplified TCR beta CDR3 regions. With the HTBI primer set, the TCR CDR3 went through a first round of RT-PCR. TCRdb independently ran MiXCR on the multiplex PCR reads; one entry per CDR3 protein. This sample has 500,000 to 700,000 distinct CDR3 sequences, with over 15% found just once. Diagnostic decisions used clinical symptoms, serum thyroxine and TRAb, thyroid ultrasound and orbital computed tomography.

The specimen was blood. The rearrangement links TRBV11-2 to TRBJ1-1; D call uncertain. The clonotype was recovered from a woman between 18 and 29 years old with Graves' hyperthyroidism. CDR3 region: CASSLGKNTEAFF. The CDR3 DNA follows: TGTGCCAGCAGCTTAGGTAAGAACACTGAAGCTTTCTTT.